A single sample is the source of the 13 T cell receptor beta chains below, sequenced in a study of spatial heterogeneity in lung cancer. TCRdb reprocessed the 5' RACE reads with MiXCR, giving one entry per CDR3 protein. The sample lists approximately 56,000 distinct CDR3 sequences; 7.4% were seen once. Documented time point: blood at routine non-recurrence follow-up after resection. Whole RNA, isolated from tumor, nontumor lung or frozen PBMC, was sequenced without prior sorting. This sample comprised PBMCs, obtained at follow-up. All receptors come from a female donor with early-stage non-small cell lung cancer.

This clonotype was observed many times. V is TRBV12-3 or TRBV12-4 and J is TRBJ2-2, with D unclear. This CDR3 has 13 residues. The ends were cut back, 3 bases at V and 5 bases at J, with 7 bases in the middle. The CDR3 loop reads CASSLGGTGELFF. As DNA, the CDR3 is TGTGCCAGCAGTTTGGGTGGAACCGGGGAGCTGTTTTTT.

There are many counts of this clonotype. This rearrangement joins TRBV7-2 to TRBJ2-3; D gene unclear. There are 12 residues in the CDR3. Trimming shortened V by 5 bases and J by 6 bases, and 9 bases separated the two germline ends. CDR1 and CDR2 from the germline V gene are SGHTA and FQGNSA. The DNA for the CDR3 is TGTGCCAGCAGCCTCCTTTATGATACGCAGTATTTT. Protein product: CASSLLYDTQYF.

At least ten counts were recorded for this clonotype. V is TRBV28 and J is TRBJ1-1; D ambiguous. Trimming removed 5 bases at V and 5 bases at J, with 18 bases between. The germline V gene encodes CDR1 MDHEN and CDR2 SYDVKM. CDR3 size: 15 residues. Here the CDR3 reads CASSRRLGGRTEAFF. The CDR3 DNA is TGTGCCAGCAGTCGTAGGCTGGGCGGGAGGACTGAAGCTTTCTTT.

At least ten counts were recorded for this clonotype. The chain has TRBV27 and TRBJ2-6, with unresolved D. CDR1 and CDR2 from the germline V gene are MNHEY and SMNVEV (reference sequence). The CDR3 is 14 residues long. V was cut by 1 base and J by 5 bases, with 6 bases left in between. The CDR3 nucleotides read TGTGCCAGCAGTTTATTACGCAGGGCCAACGTCCTGACTTTC. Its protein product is CASSLLRRANVLTF.

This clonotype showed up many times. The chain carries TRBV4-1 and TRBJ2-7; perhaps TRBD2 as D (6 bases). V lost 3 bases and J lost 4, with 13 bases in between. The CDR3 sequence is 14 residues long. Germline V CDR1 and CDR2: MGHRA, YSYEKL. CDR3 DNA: TGCGCCAGCAGCCAGGGGGAGGCTGTTTACGAGCAGTACTTC. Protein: CASSQGEAVYEQYF.

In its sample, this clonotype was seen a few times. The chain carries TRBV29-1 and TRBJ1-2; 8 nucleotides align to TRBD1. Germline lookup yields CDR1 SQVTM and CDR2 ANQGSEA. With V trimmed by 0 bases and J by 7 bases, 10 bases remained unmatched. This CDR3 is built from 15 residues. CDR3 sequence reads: CSVEEMGRGQIGYTF. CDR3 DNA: TGCAGCGTTGAAGAAATGGGCAGGGGGCAGATTGGCTACACCTTC.

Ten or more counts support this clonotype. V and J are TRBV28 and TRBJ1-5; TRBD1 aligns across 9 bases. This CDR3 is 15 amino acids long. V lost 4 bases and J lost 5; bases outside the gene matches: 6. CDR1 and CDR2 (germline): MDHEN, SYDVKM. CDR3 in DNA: TGTGCCAGCAGTTCTTCCGGGACAGGGTATCAGCCCCAGCATTTT. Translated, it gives CASSSSGTGYQPQHF.

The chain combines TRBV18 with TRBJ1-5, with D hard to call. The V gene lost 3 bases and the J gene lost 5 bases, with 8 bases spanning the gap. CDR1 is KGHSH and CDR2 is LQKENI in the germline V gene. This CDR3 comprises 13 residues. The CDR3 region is CASSPGGDQPQHF. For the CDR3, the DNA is TGTGCCAGCTCACCGGGAGGTGATCAGCCCCAGCATTTT.

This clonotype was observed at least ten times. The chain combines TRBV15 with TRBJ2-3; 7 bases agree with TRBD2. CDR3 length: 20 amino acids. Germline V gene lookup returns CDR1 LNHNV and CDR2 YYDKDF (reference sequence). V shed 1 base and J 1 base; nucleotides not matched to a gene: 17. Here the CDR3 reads CATSRGPLGKGAGRTDTQYF. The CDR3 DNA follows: TGTGCCACCAGCAGAGGCCCCCTAGGGAAGGGAGCGGGGCGCACAGATACGCAGTATTTT.

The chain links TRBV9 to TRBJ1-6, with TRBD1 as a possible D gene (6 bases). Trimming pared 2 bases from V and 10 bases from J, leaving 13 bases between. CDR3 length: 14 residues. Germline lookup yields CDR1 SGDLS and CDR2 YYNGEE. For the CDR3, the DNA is TGTGCCAGCAGCGTTCCCCCACAGGGATCACCCCTCCACTTT. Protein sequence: CASSVPPQGSPLHF.

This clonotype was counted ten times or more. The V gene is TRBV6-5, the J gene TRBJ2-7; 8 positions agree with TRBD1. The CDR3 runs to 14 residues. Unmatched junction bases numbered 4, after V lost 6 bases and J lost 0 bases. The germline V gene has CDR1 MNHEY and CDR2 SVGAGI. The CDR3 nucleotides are TGTGCCAGCAGGGGACAGGTGAACTCCTACGAGCAGTACTTC. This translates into CASRGQVNSYEQYF.

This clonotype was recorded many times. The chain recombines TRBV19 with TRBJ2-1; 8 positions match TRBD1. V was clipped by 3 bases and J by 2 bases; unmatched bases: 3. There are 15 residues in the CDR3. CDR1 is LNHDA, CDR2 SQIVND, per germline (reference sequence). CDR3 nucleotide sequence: TGTGCCAGTAGTATGGGGACAGGACCCTACAATGAGCAGTTCTTC. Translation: CASSMGTGPYNEQFF.

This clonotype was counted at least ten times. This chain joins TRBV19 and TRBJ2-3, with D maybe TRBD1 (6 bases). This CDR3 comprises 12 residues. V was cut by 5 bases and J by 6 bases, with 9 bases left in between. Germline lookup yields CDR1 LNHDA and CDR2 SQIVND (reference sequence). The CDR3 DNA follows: TGTGCCAGTAGTCCAGGGGAGGATACGCAGTATTTT. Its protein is CASSPGEDTQYF.